These 32 T cell receptor beta chains share one sample of origin, sequenced in a study of beta chain features in type 1 diabetes. Every bit of the isolated RNA underwent reverse transcription, so sequencing read expressed TCRB transcripts. Here immunoSEQ multiplex PCR was the method, and the copy in TCRdb shows in-frame clones only, minus some. Of 250,000 to 300,000 clones in the sample, approximately 8.1% are singletons; the top ten hold more than 1%. The sample taken for sequencing was central memory CD4+ T cells from blood. The source is a woman aged 18-29 years in good health.

The chain has TRBV4-3 and TRBJ1-1; TRBD1 agrees at 8 bases. This CDR3 is built from 15 residues. CDR1 is LGHNA, CDR2 YSLEER, per germline. The ends lost 3 bases at V and 1 base at J; junction bases unmatched: 4. CDR3 residues: CASSHTGTGNTEAFF. The CDR3 DNA follows: TGCGCCAGCAGCCACACCGGGACAGGGAACACTGAAGCTTTCTTT.

The table lists this clone with a few counts. The chain is built from TRBV4-2 and TRBJ1-1; D may be TRBD1 (5 bases). Germline CDR1 is LGHNA and CDR2 is YNFKEQ. The V and J ends lost 3 bases and 7 bases respectively, with 12 bases between them. This CDR3 region has 13 residues. CDR3 residues: CASSQGRTSEAFF. As DNA, the CDR3 is TGTGCCAGCAGCCAGGGGCGAACAAGTGAAGCTTTCTTT.

This clone was observed a few times. This sequence joins TRBV7-9 and TRBJ2-4, with 8 positions matching TRBD1. The ends lost 5 bases at V and 2 bases at J; junction bases unmatched: 14. Germline loops: CDR1 SEHNR, CDR2 FQNEAQ (reference sequence). CDR3 length: 18 amino acids. The CDR3 DNA reads TGTGCCAGCAGCCCCAGACTACGACAGGGGAGGTCCAAAAACATTCAGTACTTC. Protein product: CASSPRLRQGRSKNIQYF.

There are a few counts of this clone. The genes are TRBV19 and TRBJ2-6, with 11 nucleotides matching TRBD1. V shed 4 bases and J 3 bases; nucleotides not matched to a gene: 5. The CDR3 has 17 residues. The V gene's germline CDR1 is LNHDA and CDR2 SQIVND (reference sequence). The CDR3 DNA reads TGTGCCAGTAGTACCGGACAGGGGGCGAGTGGGGCCAACGTCCTGACTTTC. Encoded protein: CASSTGQGASGANVLTF.

V is TRBV28 and J is TRBJ1-2; 7 bases map to TRBD1. The CDR3 sequence is 13 residues long. V lost 6 bases, J lost 6 bases, and 7 bases stayed unmatched. Germline values: CDR1 MDHEN, CDR2 SYDVKM. This CDR3 reads CASRRTGADGYTF. The CDR3, as DNA: TGTGCCAGCAGGCGTACAGGGGCCGATGGCTACACCTTC.

This clone was counted at least ten times. This chain uses TRBV28 with TRBJ1-2, with 7 bases matching TRBD1. The V gene end was trimmed by 8 bases and the J gene end by 0 bases; junction bases not matched to a gene: 9. The CDR3 length is 15 residues. Germline V gene data show CDR1 as MDHEN and CDR2 as SYDVKM. The CDR3 DNA is TGTGCCAGCCAAAACGACGGGACAGCTAACTATGGCTACACCTTC. Translated: CASQNDGTANYGYTF.

About this clone itself: The likely explanation is a read error, given a far larger clone one base away. The chain employs TRBV5-1 and TRBJ2-5, with 7 bases aligning to TRBD1. The germline V gene encodes CDR1 SGHRS and CDR2 YFSETQ. This CDR3 region has 13 residues. V trimming: 4 bases; J trimming: 2 bases; junction bases outside the gene matches: 2. Written as DNA, the CDR3 is TGCGCCAGCAGCCCGGGACAGCAAGAGACCCAGTACTTC. Translated, it gives CASSPGQQETQYF.

The chain's CDR3 is CASSSIRDRAYNEQFF. The CDR3 DNA reads as TGTGCCAGCAGCTCGATCCGGGACAGGGCCTACAATGAGCAGTTCTTC. The V gene is TRBV7-9, the J gene TRBJ2-1; 9 nucleotides agree with TRBD1. V dropped 4 bases and J dropped 2; count of bases not matched to a gene: 6. The length of the CDR3 is 16 residues. Germline V gives CDR1 SEHNR, CDR2 FQNEAQ (reference sequence).

The chain recombines TRBV18 with TRBJ1-1; no firm D call. Looked up from germline, CDR1 is KGHSH and CDR2 is LQKENI. The germline V and J ends were trimmed by 2 bases and 1 base, with 8 bases remaining between them. The CDR3 covers 14 residues. The CDR3 DNA follows: TGTGCCAGCTCACCATATCCCAGGAACACTGAAGCTTTCTTT. Amino acid sequence: CASSPYPRNTEAFF.

This clone was counted between two and nine times. This chain joins TRBV7-9 and TRBJ1-1; possible D gene TRBD1, 5 bases. Trimming stripped 5 bases from V and 3 bases from J, with 10 bases between. The CDR3 consists of 13 residues. Germline V gene lookup returns CDR1 SEHNR and CDR2 FQNEAQ (reference sequence). The CDR3 DNA follows: TGTGCCAGCAGCCCGCGACAGTACACTGAAGCTTTCTTT. This gives the protein CASSPRQYTEAFF.

This clone was counted a few times. This rearrangement joins TRBV4-2 to TRBJ2-3, with D uncertain. This CDR3 comprises 15 residues. Per the germline V gene, CDR1 is LGHNA and CDR2 is YNFKEQ. V lost 4 bases and J 2 bases, leaving 13 bases between the germline ends. The CDR3 region is CASSRPLQDTDTQYF. The CDR3 DNA is TGTGCCAGCAGCCGACCATTACAAGACACAGATACGCAGTATTTT.

V gene TRBV6-1 combines with J gene TRBJ2-7; TRBD1 or TRBD2 may be the D gene (5 bases each). The germline gives CDR1 MNHNS, CDR2 SASEGT. Trimming pared 4 bases from V and 3 bases from J, leaving 10 bases between. The CDR3 has 13 residues. CDR3 coding DNA: TGTGCCAGCAGTGCGGGGACGGTCTACGAGCAGTACGTC. It codes for CASSAGTVYEQYV.

CDR3 region: CAISELTQGRGNSPLHF. The CDR3 DNA sequence: TGTGCCATCAGTGAGTTGACACAGGGGCGGGGTAATTCACCCCTCCACTTT. This chain connects TRBV10-3 to TRBJ1-6; TRBD1 aligns across 7 bases. The V segment lost 1 base and the J segment 6 bases; nucleotides outside the gene matches: 9. Looked up from germline, CDR1 is ENHRY and CDR2 is SYGVKD. The CDR3 runs 17 residues.

Points on this clone: The sample carries other DNA sequences with the same CDR3. The chain uses TRBV9 and TRBJ1-2; no clear D gene. V was shortened by 0 bases and J by 5 bases, with 8 bases between the two germline ends. The CDR3 sequence is 13 residues long. Germline V lookup: CDR1 SGDLS, CDR2 YYNGEE. This CDR3 is CASSVESGYGYTF. CDR3 in DNA: TGTGCCAGCAGCGTAGAGTCCGGTTATGGCTACACCTTC.

This clone was detected a few times. V and J are TRBV5-1 and TRBJ1-5; D unresolved. Germline V gene lookup returns CDR1 SGHRS and CDR2 YFSETQ. CDR3 size: 13 residues. The ends were cut back, 5 bases at V and 4 bases at J, with 10 bases in the middle. In nucleotides, the CDR3 is TGCGCCAGCAGTCGAGACTCGAATCAGCCCCAGCATTTT. Its translation is CASSRDSNQPQHF.

The table lists this clone with a few counts. V and J are TRBV2 and TRBJ1-1; D call uncertain. Germline-derived CDR1 and CDR2 are SNHLY and FYNNEI. V was clipped by 4 bases and J by 6 bases, with 9 bases between them. The CDR3 spans 12 residues. DNA for the CDR3: TGTGCCAGCAGTGTGTCAGTTTCTGAAGCTTTCTTT. Its translation is CASSVSVSEAFF.

The rearrangement joins TRBV5-1 to TRBJ2-3, with unresolved D. The CDR3 is made up of 14 amino acids. V lost 0 bases and J lost 4, with 9 bases in between. Germline V lookup: CDR1 SGHRS, CDR2 YFSETQ. The CDR3 protein is CASSLGDSADTQYF. The CDR3, as DNA: TGCGCCAGCAGCTTGGGGGATTCAGCAGATACGCAGTATTTT.

CDR3: CASSLLGLVEETQYF. CDR3 in DNA: TGTGCCAGCAGCCTCCTCGGACTAGTGGAAGAGACCCAGTACTTC. This chain joins TRBV5-4 and TRBJ2-5, with 7 bases matching TRBD2. After removal of 4 bases from V and 3 bases from J, the junction contained 9 bases not matched to a gene. The CDR3 is made up of 15 amino acids. Germline V CDR1 and CDR2: SGHNT, YYREEE (reference sequence).

This clone has a handful of counts. The chain uses TRBV4-1 and TRBJ2-2, with a weak D call TRBD2 (6 bases). This CDR3 has 16 amino acids. Germline loops: CDR1 MGHRA, CDR2 YSYEKL. Trimming shortened V by 4 bases and J by 6 bases, and 18 bases separated the two germline ends. CDR3 nucleotides: TGCGCCAGCAGCCCCCTAGGCGGGACCGTCGCCGGGGAGCTGTTTTTT. Encoded protein: CASSPLGGTVAGELFF.

This clone was seen a few times. The chain employs TRBV30 and TRBJ1-1, with no clear D. CDR3 length: 14 residues. From germline, CDR1 is GTSNPN and CDR2 SVGIG (reference sequence). V was trimmed by 2 bases and J by 1 base, leaving 11 bases between them. CDR3 sequence reads: CAWSTIYRNTEAFF. The DNA for the CDR3 is TGTGCCTGGAGTACTATCTACAGGAACACTGAAGCTTTCTTT.

V is TRBV28 and J is TRBJ2-1; 14 nucleotides agree with TRBD2. Germline V gives CDR1 MDHEN, CDR2 SYDVKM. V shed 4 bases and J 0 bases; nucleotides not matched to a gene: 8. The CDR3 is made up of 19 amino acids. The DNA for the CDR3 is TGTGCCAGCAGTTCTCATGGACTAGCGGGGGGAAGCTCCTACAATGAGCAGTTCTTC. Its protein product is CASSSHGLAGGSSYNEQFF.

This clone was picked up a small number of times. In the same sample, other DNA sequences code for this CDR3. The chain uses TRBV9 and TRBJ1-2; no reliable D call. The CDR3 has 13 residues. Trimming left V 0 bases short and J 5 bases short, with 8 bases between. CDR1 SGDLS and CDR2 YYNGEE come from the germline V gene. CDR3 protein: CASSVESGYGYTF. Here the CDR3 DNA reads TGTGCCAGCAGCGTAGAATCGGGATATGGCTACACCTTC.

This clone has ten or more counts. The chain recombines TRBV7-9 with TRBJ2-4; TRBD1 might be the D (6 bases). V was cut by 0 bases and J by 5 bases, with 11 bases left in between. CDR3 length: 15 amino acids. Germline loops: CDR1 SEHNR, CDR2 FQNEAQ (reference sequence). DNA for the CDR3: TGTGCCAGCAGCTTAGCTTGGGACAAGGAAAACATTCAGTACTTC. This translates into CASSLAWDKENIQYF.

This clone was seen more than once but under ten times. The gene calls are TRBV7-2 and TRBJ2-5, with 9 positions matching TRBD2. CDR1 SGHTA and CDR2 FQGNSA come from the germline V gene. J was trimmed by 4 bases and V by 5 bases; bases with no gene match: 11. The CDR3 is made up of 16 amino acids. This CDR3 reads CASSLSGGGAAETQYF. The CDR3 DNA sequence: TGTGCCAGCAGCCTATCCGGCGGGGGGGCCGCAGAGACCCAGTACTTC.

The genes are TRBV4-1 and TRBJ2-7, with a tentative D call TRBD2 (6 bases). CDR1 and CDR2 from the germline V gene are MGHRA and YSYEKL. CDR3 length: 14 amino acids. V shed 3 bases and J shed 2 bases, with 11 bases lying between them. The CDR3 bases are TGCGCCAGCAGCCAGCCGACTAGGACCTACGAGCAGTACTTC. This gives the protein CASSQPTRTYEQYF.

The chain uses TRBV6-6 and TRBJ1-4, with D tentatively TRBD1 (6 bases). Trimming took 6 bases from V and 1 from J, leaving 9 bases between them. This CDR3 has 14 residues. Germline CDR1 and CDR2: MNHNY and SVGAGI (reference sequence). The CDR3 coding sequence is TGTGCCAGCAGGGAGGGGGGAACTAATGAAAAACTGTTTTTT. This translates into CASREGGTNEKLFF.

Only a few counts were recorded for this clone. The V call is TRBV29-1, the J call TRBJ2-5; TRBD1 might be the D (6 bases). Germline lookup yields CDR1 SQVTM and CDR2 ANQGSEA. V was trimmed by 4 bases and J by 7 bases, leaving 19 bases between them. The CDR3 consists of 14 residues. CDR3 coding DNA: TGCAGCGTTGTCGACAGGACGCGGACTCCGACCCAGTACTTC. As protein: CSVVDRTRTPTQYF.

In the case of this clone: The same CDR3 also results from other DNA sequences found in this sample. This chain uses TRBV6-6 with TRBJ1-2, with 10 bases that match TRBD1. This CDR3 region has 12 residues. Germline V gene sequence: CDR1 MNHNY, CDR2 SVGAGI (reference sequence). V shed 8 bases, J shed 8 bases, and the junction held 5 bases outside the gene matches. The CDR3 DNA reads as TGTGCCAGCCGGACAGGGGGGCGGGGCTACACCTTC. Translating it yields CASRTGGRGYTF.

This clone occurred a few times. The chain has TRBV28 and TRBJ2-3; 7 positions match TRBD1. The CDR3 loop spans 15 amino acids. J gave up 5 bases and V 6 bases, and 11 bases lay outside the gene matches. Germline assignment: CDR1 MDHEN and CDR2 SYDVKM. The CDR3 DNA follows: TGTGCCAGCAGCGCTGACAGGGTAGTTGGAGATACGCAGTATTTT. Translated: CASSADRVVGDTQYF. The whole variable domain, filled in from reference TRBV28 and TRBJ2-3, reads DVKVTQSSRYLVKRTGEKVFLECVQDMDHENMFWYRQDPGLGLRLIYFSYDVKMKEKGDIPEGYSVSREKKERFSLILESASTNQTSMYLCASSADRVVGDTQYFGPGTRLTVL.

A few counts support this clone. V and J are TRBV5-4 and TRBJ2-5; D possibly matches TRBD1 or TRBD2 (6 bases each). Germline loops: CDR1 SGHNT, CDR2 YYREEE (reference sequence). This CDR3 is 13 amino acids long. V lost 5 bases, J lost 4 bases, and 12 bases lay in between. Written as DNA, the CDR3 is TGTGCCAGCAGTATAGGGGGGCTAGAGACCCAGTACTTC. Protein product: CASSIGGLETQYF.

This clone was found a few times. The gene calls are TRBV7-3 and TRBJ2-5; perhaps D is TRBD1 or TRBD2 (5 bases each). From germline, CDR1 is SGHTA and CDR2 FQGTGA. This CDR3 is 13 amino acids long. V was trimmed by 5 bases and J by 4 bases, leaving 11 bases between them. The DNA of the CDR3 is TGTGCCAGCAGCCCTGGGACCGGAGAGACCCAGTACTTC. Translation: CASSPGTGETQYF.

The rearrangement uses TRBV11-2 and TRBJ1-2; weak D call: TRBD1 (5 bases). V dropped 0 bases and J dropped 8 bases, with 10 bases sitting between them. CDR1 is SGHAT, CDR2 FQNNGV, per germline. The CDR3 sequence is 13 residues long. Here the CDR3 DNA reads TGTGCCAGCAGCTTAGATTTTGGGGGAGGCTACACCTTC. It codes for CASSLDFGGGYTF. The full variable domain, in which reference TRBV11-2 and TRBJ1-2 provide the parts outside the CDR3, is EAGVAQSPRYKIIEKRQSVAFWCNPISGHATLYWYQQILGQGPKLLIQFQNNGVVDDSQLPKDRFSAERLKGVDSTLKIQPAKLEDSAVYLCASSLDFGGGYTFGSGTRLTVV.